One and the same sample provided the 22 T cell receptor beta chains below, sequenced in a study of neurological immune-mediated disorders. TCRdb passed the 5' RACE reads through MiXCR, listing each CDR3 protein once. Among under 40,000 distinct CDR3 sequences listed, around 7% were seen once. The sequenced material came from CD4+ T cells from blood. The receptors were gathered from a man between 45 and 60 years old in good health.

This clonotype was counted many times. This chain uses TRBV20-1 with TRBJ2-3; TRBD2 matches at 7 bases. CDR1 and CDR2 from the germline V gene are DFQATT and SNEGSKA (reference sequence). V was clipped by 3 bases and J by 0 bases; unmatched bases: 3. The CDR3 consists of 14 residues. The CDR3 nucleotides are TGCAGTGCTAGTCGTAGCGGGAGCACAGATACGCAGTATTTT. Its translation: CSASRSGSTDTQYF.

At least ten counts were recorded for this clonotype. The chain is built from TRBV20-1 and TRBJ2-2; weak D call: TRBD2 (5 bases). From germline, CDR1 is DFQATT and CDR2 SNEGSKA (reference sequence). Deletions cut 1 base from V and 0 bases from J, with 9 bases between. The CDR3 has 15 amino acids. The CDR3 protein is CSARVRGTNTGELFF. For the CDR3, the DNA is TGCAGTGCTAGAGTCAGAGGGACGAACACCGGGGAGCTGTTTTTT.

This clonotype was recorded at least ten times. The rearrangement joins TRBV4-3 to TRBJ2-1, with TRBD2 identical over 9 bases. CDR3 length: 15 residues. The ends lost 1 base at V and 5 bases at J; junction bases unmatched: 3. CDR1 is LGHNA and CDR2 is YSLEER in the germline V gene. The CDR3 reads CASSQGLAGNNEQFF. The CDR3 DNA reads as TGCGCCAGCAGCCAAGGGCTAGCGGGAAACAATGAGCAGTTCTTC.

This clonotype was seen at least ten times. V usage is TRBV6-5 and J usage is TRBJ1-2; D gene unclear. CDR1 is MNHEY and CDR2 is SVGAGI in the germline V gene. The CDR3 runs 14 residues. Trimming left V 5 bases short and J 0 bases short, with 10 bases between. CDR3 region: CASSPGLTNYGYTF. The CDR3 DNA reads TGTGCCAGCAGTCCAGGTCTTACTAACTATGGCTACACCTTC.

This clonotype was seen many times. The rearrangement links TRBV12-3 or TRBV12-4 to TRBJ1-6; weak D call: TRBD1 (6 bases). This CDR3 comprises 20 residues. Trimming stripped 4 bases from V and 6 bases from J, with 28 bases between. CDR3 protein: CASSSGGRQRFSLINSPLHF. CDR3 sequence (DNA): TGTGCCAGCAGTTCCGGGGGGCGTCAACGCTTCTCCTTAATTAATTCACCCCTCCACTTT.

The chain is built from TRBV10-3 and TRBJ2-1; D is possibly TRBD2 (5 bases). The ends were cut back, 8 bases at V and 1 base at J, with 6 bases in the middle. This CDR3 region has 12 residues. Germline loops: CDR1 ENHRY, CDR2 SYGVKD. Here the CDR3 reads CAIGSSYNEQFF. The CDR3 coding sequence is TGTGCCATCGGGAGTTCCTACAATGAGCAGTTCTTC.

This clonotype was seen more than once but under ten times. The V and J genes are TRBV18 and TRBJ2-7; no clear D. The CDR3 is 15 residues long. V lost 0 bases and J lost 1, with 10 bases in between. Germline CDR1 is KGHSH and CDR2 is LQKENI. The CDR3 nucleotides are TGTGCCAGCTCACCACCCGGCTCTCTGTCCTACGAGCAGTACTTC. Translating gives CASSPPGSLSYEQYF.

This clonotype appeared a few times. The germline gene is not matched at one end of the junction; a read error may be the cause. CDR3 protein: CVSSLQVGTIYAEQYF. CDR3 coding DNA: TGTGTCAGCTCACTACAAGTAGGGACTATCTATGCCGAGCAGTACTTC. This chain uses TRBV18 with TRBJ2-7; 7 bases align to TRBD2. Germline V lookup: CDR1 KGHSH, CDR2 LQKENI. The CDR3 sequence is 16 residues long.

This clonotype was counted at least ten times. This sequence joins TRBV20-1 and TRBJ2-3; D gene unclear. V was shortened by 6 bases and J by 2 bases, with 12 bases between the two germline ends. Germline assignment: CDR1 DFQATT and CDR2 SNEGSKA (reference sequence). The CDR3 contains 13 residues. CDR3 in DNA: TGCAGTGCCATCCCGGTTATCACAGATACGCAGTATTTT. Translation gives CSAIPVITDTQYF.

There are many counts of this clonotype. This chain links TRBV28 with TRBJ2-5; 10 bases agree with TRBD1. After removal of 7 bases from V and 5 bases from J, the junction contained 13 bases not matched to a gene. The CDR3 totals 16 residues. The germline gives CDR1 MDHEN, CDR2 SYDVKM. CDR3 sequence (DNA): TGTGCCAGCACCACCCCCTGGACAGGGGGGGTGGAGACCCAGTACTTC. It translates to CASTTPWTGGVETQYF.

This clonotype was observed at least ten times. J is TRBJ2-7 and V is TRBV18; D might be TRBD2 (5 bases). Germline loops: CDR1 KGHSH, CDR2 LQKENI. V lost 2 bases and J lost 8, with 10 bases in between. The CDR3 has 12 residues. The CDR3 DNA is TGTGCCAGCTCACCAGAGGGAATCCAGCAGTACTTC. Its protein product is CASSPEGIQQYF. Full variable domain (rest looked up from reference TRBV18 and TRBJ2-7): NAGVMQNPRHLVRRRGQEARLRCSPMKGHSHVYWYRQLPEEGLKFMVYLQKENIIDESGMPKERFSAEFPKEGPSILRIQQVVRGDSAAYFCASSPEGIQQYFGPGTRLTVT.

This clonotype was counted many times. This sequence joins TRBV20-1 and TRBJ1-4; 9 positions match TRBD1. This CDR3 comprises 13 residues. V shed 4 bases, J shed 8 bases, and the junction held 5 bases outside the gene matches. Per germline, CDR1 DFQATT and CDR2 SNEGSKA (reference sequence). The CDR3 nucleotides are TGCAGTGCTATCGGACAGGGGTCGGAAAAACTGTTTTTT. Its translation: CSAIGQGSEKLFF.

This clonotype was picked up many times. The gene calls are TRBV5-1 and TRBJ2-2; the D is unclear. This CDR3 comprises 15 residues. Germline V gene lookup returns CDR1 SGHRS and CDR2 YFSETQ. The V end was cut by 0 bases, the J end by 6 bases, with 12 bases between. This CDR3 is CASSLDRILPGELFF. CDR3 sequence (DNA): TGCGCCAGCAGCTTGGATAGGATTCTCCCCGGGGAGCTGTTTTTT.

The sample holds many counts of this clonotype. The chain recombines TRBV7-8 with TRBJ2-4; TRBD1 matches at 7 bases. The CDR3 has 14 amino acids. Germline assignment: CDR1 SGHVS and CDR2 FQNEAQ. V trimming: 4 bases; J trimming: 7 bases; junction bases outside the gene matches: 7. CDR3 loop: CASSSRQGGNIQYF. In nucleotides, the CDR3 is TGTGCCAGCAGCTCACGACAGGGTGGTAACATTCAGTACTTC. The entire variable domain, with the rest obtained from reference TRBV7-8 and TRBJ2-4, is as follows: GAGVSQSPRYKVAKRGQDVALRCDPISGHVSLFWYQQALGQGPEFLTYFQNEAQLDKSGLPSDRFFAERPEGSVSTLKIQRTQQEDSAVYLCASSSRQGGNIQYFGAGTRLSVL.

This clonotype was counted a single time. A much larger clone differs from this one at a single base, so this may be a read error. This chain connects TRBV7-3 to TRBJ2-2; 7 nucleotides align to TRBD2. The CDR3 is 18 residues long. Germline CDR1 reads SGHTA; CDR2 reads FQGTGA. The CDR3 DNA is TGTGCCAGCAGCTTAAAGACGGCGGGAGTGGGATACACCGGGGAGCTGGTTTTT. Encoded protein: CASSLKTAGVGYTGELVF.

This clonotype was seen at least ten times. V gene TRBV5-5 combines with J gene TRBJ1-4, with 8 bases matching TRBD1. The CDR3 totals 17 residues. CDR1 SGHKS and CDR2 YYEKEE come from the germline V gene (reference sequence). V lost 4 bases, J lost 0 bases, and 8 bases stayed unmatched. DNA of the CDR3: TGTGCCAGCAGCCCCGGACAGGGACTTGCAACTAATGAAAAACTGTTTTTT. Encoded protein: CASSPGQGLATNEKLFF.

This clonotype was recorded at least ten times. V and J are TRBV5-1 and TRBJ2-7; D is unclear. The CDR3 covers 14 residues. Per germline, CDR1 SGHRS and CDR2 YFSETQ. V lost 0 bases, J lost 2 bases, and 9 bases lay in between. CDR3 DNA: TGCGCCAGCAGCTTGGCGGCAGCAGCCTACGAGCAGTACTTC. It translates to CASSLAAAAYEQYF.

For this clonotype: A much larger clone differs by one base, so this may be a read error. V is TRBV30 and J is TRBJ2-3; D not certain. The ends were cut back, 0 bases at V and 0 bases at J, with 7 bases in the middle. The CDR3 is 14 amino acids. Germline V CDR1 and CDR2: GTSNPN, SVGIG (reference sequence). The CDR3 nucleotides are TGTGCCTGGAGTGTTTGGGGTAGCACAGATACGCAGTATTTT. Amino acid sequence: CAWSVWGSTDTQYF.

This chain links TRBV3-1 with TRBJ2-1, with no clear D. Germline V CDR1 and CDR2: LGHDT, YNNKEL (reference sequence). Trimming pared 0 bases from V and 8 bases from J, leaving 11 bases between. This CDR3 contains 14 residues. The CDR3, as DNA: TGTGCCAGCAGCCAAGATCCTGCCTCCGATGAGCAGTTCTTC. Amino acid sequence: CASSQDPASDEQFF.

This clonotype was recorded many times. The CDR3 here is CASSLIRGEQYF. The CDR3 region has the DNA TGTGCCAGCAGTCTGATCCGTGGGGAGCAGTACTTC. The rearrangement uses TRBV12-3 or TRBV12-4 and TRBJ2-7; D is uncertain. The CDR3 spans 12 residues. The germline V and J ends were trimmed by 5 bases and 7 bases, with 12 bases remaining between them.

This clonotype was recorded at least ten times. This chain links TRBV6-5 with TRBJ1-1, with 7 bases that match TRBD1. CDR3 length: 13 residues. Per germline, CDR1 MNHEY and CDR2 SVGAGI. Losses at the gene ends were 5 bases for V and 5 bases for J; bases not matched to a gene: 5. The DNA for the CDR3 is TGTGCCAGCAGTAAGACAGGGTTAACTGAAGCTTTCTTT. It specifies CASSKTGLTEAFF.

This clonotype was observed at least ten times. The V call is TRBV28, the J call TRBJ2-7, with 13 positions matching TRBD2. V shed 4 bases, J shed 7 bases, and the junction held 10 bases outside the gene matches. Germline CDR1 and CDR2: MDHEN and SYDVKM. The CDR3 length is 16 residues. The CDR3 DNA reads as TGTGCCAGCAGTTCGACCCGACTAGCGGGAGGTTGGGAGCAGTACTTC. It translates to CASSSTRLAGGWEQYF.